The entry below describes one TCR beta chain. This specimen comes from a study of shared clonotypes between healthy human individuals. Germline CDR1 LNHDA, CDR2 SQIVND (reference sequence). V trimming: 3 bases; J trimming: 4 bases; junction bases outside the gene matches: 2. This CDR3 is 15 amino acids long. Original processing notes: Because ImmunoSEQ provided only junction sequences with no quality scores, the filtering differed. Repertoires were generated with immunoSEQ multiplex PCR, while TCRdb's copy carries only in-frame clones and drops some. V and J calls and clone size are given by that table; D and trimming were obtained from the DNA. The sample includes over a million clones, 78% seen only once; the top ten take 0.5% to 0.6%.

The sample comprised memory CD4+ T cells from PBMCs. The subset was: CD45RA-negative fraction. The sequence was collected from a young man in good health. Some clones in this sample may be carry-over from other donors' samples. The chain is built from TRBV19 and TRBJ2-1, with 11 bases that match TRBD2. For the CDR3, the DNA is TGTGCCAGTAGTATGAGACTAGCGGGGTACAATGAGCAGTTCTTC. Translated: CASSMRLAGYNEQFF.